Given below is one T cell receptor beta chain in context. Per the original methods: Scientists estimated how many nucleated cells there were by amplifying reference gene primers. Measured with immunoSEQ multiplex PCR; TCRdb has only the in-frame clones, and not every one. For V, J and clone size, that table is used; D and trimming come from the DNA. The sample has about 64,000 clones, 70% to 90% seen once. The sample originates from a study of blood T cell repertoires in COVID-19. Overall study: Nucleic acid was either cDNA or gDNA, and it came from T cells, B-cell-depleted T cells, or PBMCs.

Germline loops: CDR1 LGHNA, CDR2 YNFKEQ. V gave up 6 bases and J gave up 1 base, with 16 bases separating them. The CDR3 sequence is 15 residues long. The receptor's source is a man in his fifties or sixties with active COVID-19. The sequencing input was peripheral blood. The rearrangement joins TRBV4-2 to TRBJ2-7; the D gene is possibly TRBD1 (7 bases). DNA of the CDR3: TGTGCCAGCAGAGGGGGGCGACAGGGTTCCTACGAGCAGTACTTC. Its translation is CASRGGRQGSYEQYF.